A selection of T cell receptor beta chains follows, all from one sample in a study of cytomegalovirus exposure and HLA in healthy donors. The data were produced by immunoSEQ multiplex PCR, yet TCRdb's version contains in-frame clones alone and is incomplete. This table has approximately 160,000 clones, more than 70% appearing once. The sample consisted of PBMCs. Receptors were obtained from a woman aged 45-65 years in good health and CMV-seropositive. The CDR3 runs from the conserved cysteine through the conserved F or W. The D gene is left open where the match is weak. Clone sizes are given selectively: once, few, many, or a class where the clone is expanded.

J: TRBJ1-2; D: .; V: TRBV29-1; size: .; DNA: TGCAGCGCCTGGGGGGGGGCTGAAGGCTACACCTTC; CDR3: CSAWGGAEGYTF
J: TRBJ1-2; D: TRBD1; V: TRBV4-2; size: .; DNA: TGTGCCAGCAGCCAAGATCGAACAGGGGATGGCTACACCTTC; CDR3: CASSQDRTGDGYTF
J: TRBJ2-7; D: TRBD2; V: TRBV18; size: .; DNA: TGTGCCAGCTCACCGCCTAGCGGGAGCTTCTACGAGCAGTACTTC; CDR3: CASSPPSGSFYEQYF
J: TRBJ2-2; D: .; V: TRBV9; size: .; DNA: TGTGCCAGCACCGGTGGGGGGGGCTTAAACCGGGAGCTGTTTTTT; CDR3: CASTGGGGLNRELFF
J: TRBJ2-1; D: .; V: TRBV5-1; size: .; DNA: TGCGCCAGCAGCTATCAGGGCCGACCCTACTACAATGAGCAGTTCTTC; CDR3: CASSYQGRPYYNEQFF
J: TRBJ2-2; D: TRBD1; V: TRBV7-9; size: .; DNA: TGTGCCAGCAGCATCGGGACAGCGAACACCGGGGAGCTGTTTTTT; CDR3: CASSIGTANTGELFF
J: TRBJ1-2; D: .; V: TRBV19; size: few; DNA: TGTGCCAGTAGTATAGACAGGTCAAGTGGCTACACCTTC; CDR3: CASSIDRSSGYTF
J: TRBJ1-5; D: .; V: TRBV7-6; size: .; DNA: TGTGCCAGCAGCTTACAGGGGAATCAGCCCCAGCATTTT; CDR3: CASSLQGNQPQHF
J: TRBJ2-3; D: .; V: TRBV27; size: once; DNA: TGTGCCAGCAGTTTATATCTCACAGATACGCAGTATTTT; CDR3: CASSLYLTDTQYF
J: TRBJ2-2; D: .; V: TRBV5-1; size: .; DNA: TGCGCCAGCAGCCCCCTCAGGTCAGGGGTCAACACCGGGGAGCTGTTTTTT; CDR3: CASSPLRSGVNTGELFF
J: TRBJ2-7; D: TRBD2; V: TRBV7-9; size: .; DNA: TGTGCCAGCAGCGGGGGGACTAGCGGGAGACAGTACTTC; CDR3: CASSGGTSGRQYF
J: TRBJ2-1; D: .; V: TRBV6-6; size: .; DNA: TGTGCCAGCAGTTCAAGACAGTCTAATCAGGGTAATGAGCAGTTCTTC; CDR3: CASSSRQSNQGNEQFF
J: TRBJ1-2; D: .; V: TRBV30; size: .; DNA: TGTGCCTGGAGCGTACAGGGAAGCGGCTACACCTTC; CDR3: CAWSVQGSGYTF
J: TRBJ2-7; D: TRBD2; V: TRBV7-9; size: .; DNA: TGTGCCAGCAGCTTAGGGGGAGGGAGAGTTTCGTACGAGCAGTACTTC; CDR3: CASSLGGGRVSYEQYF
J: TRBJ1-1; D: .; V: TRBV2; size: .; DNA: TGTGCCAGCAGTGTCCCGCAGGGGCATGACACTGAAGCTTTCTTT; CDR3: CASSVPQGHDTEAFF
J: TRBJ1-2; D: TRBD1; V: TRBV5-6; size: .; DNA: TGTGCCAGCAGCTTGGGCCAGGGGGACTATGGCTACACCTTC; CDR3: CASSLGQGDYGYTF
J: TRBJ2-5; D: TRBD1; V: TRBV4-3; size: .; DNA: TGCGCCAGCAGCCGCGCCGCGACAGGGGCTGAGACCCAGTACTTC; CDR3: CASSRAATGAETQYF
J: TRBJ2-1; D: TRBD2; V: TRBV5-4; size: .; DNA: TGTGCCAGCAGCTTGCAAGCGGGGGAACTTTACAATGAGCAGTTCTTC; CDR3: CASSLQAGELYNEQFF
J: TRBJ1-5; D: TRBD1; V: TRBV29-1; size: .; DNA: TGCAGCGTTTCAATGGGGACAGGGGTGGGTCAGCCCCAGCATTTT; CDR3: CSVSMGTGVGQPQHF
J: TRBJ2-1; D: .; V: TRBV5-1; size: .; DNA: TGCGCCAGCAGCTCTGACAGCGCTTACAATGAGCAGTTCTTC; CDR3: CASSSDSAYNEQFF
J: TRBJ2-7; D: .; V: TRBV29-1; size: .; DNA: TGCAGCGTTGAAGATCAGTACGAGCAGTACTTC; CDR3: CSVEDQYEQYF
J: TRBJ1-1; D: .; V: TRBV19; size: .; DNA: TGTGCCAGTAGCAATACACTGAACACTGAAGCTTTCTTT; CDR3: CASSNTLNTEAFF
J: TRBJ1-5; D: .; V: TRBV2; size: .; DNA: TGTGCCAGCAATTCGGGGGTTCGTAAGAATCAGCCCCAGCATTTT; CDR3: CASNSGVRKNQPQHF
J: TRBJ2-1; D: .; V: TRBV28; size: .; DNA: TGTGCCAGCATCCGGGAGTCCTACAATGAGCAGTTCTTC; CDR3: CASIRESYNEQFF
J: TRBJ2-7; D: .; V: TRBV6-1; size: .; DNA: TGTGCCAGCATCCCGTCGGCGGGAAAGTACGAGCAGTACTTC; CDR3: CASIPSAGKYEQYF
J: TRBJ1-4; D: .; V: TRBV19; size: .; DNA: TGTGCCAGTAGTATACAACAGGCGGAAAATGATAAACTGTTTTTT; CDR3: CASSIQQAENDKLFF
J: TRBJ2-2; D: TRBD1; V: TRBV4-2; size: .; DNA: TGTGCCAGCAGCCAAGCGGGACAGGGAACGAGCACCGGGGAGCTGTTTTTT; CDR3: CASSQAGQGTSTGELFF
J: TRBJ2-7; D: .; V: TRBV7-6; size: once; DNA: TGTGCCAGCAGCTTAGCTAGTACGTACGAGCAGTACTTC; CDR3: CASSLASTYEQYF
J: TRBJ2-1; D: .; V: TRBV7-9; size: .; DNA: TGTGCCAGCATGCTCAGGGCTGAGCAGTTCTTC; CDR3: CASMLRAEQFF
J: TRBJ2-7; D: TRBD2; V: TRBV5-1; size: .; DNA: TGCGCCAGCAAGCCGGAAACTAGCGGGAGGGGTAACGAGCAGTACTTC; CDR3: CASKPETSGRGNEQYF
J: TRBJ1-6; D: .; V: TRBV4-2; size: .; DNA: TGTGCCAGCAGCCAACACAGGGACAATTCACCCCTCCACTTT; CDR3: CASSQHRDNSPLHF
J: TRBJ2-7; D: TRBD1; V: TRBV5-4; size: few; DNA: TGTGCCAGCAGCCTCAGACAGGGGACCACGGAAGAGCAGTACTTC; CDR3: CASSLRQGTTEEQYF
J: TRBJ2-7; D: TRBD1; V: TRBV29-1; size: .; DNA: TGCAGCGTTGAATCGCCGACAGGGAACTCCTACGAGCAGTACTTC; CDR3: CSVESPTGNSYEQYF
J: TRBJ1-5; D: TRBD1; V: TRBV28; size: .; DNA: TGTGCCAGCAGTTTTACCGGGACAGGGGACAAAAATCAGCCCCAGCATTTT; CDR3: CASSFTGTGDKNQPQHF
J: TRBJ1-5; D: .; V: TRBV2; size: .; DNA: TGTGCCAGCAGTGAAACGGGTCGCAATCAGCCCCAGCATTTT; CDR3: CASSETGRNQPQHF
J: TRBJ2-5; D: .; V: TRBV28; size: .; DNA: TGTGCCAGCAAGCCCGGGCACCGGAGGGAGACCCAGTACTTC; CDR3: CASKPGHRRETQYF
J: TRBJ2-7; D: .; V: TRBV6-1; size: .; DNA: TGTGCCAGCAGTGAAGGACTGATCGGACCTTTCGGGACCTACGAGCAGTACTTC; CDR3: CASSEGLIGPFGTYEQYF
J: TRBJ1-5; D: TRBD1; V: TRBV19; size: .; DNA: TGTGCCAGTACCGACCTATGGGGGACAGGCGCCAATCAGCCCCAGCATTTT; CDR3: CASTDLWGTGANQPQHF
J: TRBJ1-2; D: .; V: TRBV19; size: .; DNA: TGTGCCAGTAGGTCGGGAGGCGGGTATGGCTACACCTTC; CDR3: CASRSGGGYGYTF
J: TRBJ2-7; D: .; V: TRBV30; size: .; DNA: TGTGCCTGGTCTTCGCTGGCGGAGAGGACCTACGAGCAGTACTTC; CDR3: CAWSSLAERTYEQYF
J: TRBJ2-5; D: TRBD1; V: TRBV4-2; size: .; DNA: TGTGCCAGCAGCCAAGGTGGCAGGGGGCGGAAGCAAGAGACCCAGTACTTC; CDR3: CASSQGGRGRKQETQYF
J: TRBJ1-1; D: .; V: TRBV15; size: .; DNA: TGTGCCACCAGCACCTTTACCCGAGGTAGGGGTTTGGACGGCACTGAAGCTTTCTTT; CDR3: CATSTFTRGRGLDGTEAFF
J: TRBJ1-3; D: .; V: TRBV2; size: .; DNA: TGTGCCAGCAGTGAGCACAGGAGCTCTGGAAACACCATATATTTT; CDR3: CASSEHRSSGNTIYF
J: TRBJ2-2; D: .; V: TRBV6-5; size: once; DNA: TGTGCCAGCAGTTACAGCCCCGGGGAGCTGTTTTTT; CDR3: CASSYSPGELFF
J: TRBJ2-7; D: TRBD1; V: TRBV30; size: .; DNA: TGTGCCTGGAGTGCCTTTTCGACAGGGTCCCACGAGCAGTACTTC; CDR3: CAWSAFSTGSHEQYF
J: TRBJ2-2; D: TRBD2; V: TRBV2; size: .; DNA: TGTGCCAGCAGACTAGCGGCGAACACCGGGGAGCTGTTTTTT; CDR3: CASRLAANTGELFF
J: TRBJ1-2; D: .; V: TRBV7-9; size: .; DNA: TGTTCCAGCAACAGGGACGGTTATGGCTACACCTTC; CDR3: CSSNRDGYGYTF
J: TRBJ2-1; D: .; V: TRBV29-1; size: few; DNA: TGCAGCGTTGAAGATCCGACTAGCTACAATGAGCAGTTCTTC; CDR3: CSVEDPTSYNEQFF
J: TRBJ2-2; D: .; V: TRBV29-1; size: .; DNA: TGCAGTACCCGCGCGGGAGGGGAGCTGTTTTTT; CDR3: CSTRAGGELFF
J: TRBJ1-2; D: TRBD1; V: TRBV6-5; size: few; DNA: TGTGCCAGCAGTTCCGGACAGGGGAAAGGGCCTTATGGCTACACCTTC; CDR3: CASSSGQGKGPYGYTF
J: TRBJ2-1; D: .; V: TRBV7-2; size: .; DNA: TGCGCCAGCAGCTTAGACAGGAACAATGAGCAGTTCTTC; CDR3: CASSLDRNNEQFF